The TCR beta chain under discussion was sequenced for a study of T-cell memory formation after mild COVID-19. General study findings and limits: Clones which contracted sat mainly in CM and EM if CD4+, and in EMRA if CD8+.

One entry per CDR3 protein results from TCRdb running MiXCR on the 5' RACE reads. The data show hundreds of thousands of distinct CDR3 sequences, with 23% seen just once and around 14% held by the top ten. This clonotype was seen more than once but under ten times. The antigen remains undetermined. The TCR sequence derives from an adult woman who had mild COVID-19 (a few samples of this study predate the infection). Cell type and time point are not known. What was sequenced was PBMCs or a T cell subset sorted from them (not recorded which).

DNA for the CDR3: TGTGCCAGCAGCCACAGGGTCGGGGGCAAAAACATTCAGTACTTC. Its protein is CASSHRVGGKNIQYF. The chain links TRBV12-3 or TRBV12-4 to TRBJ2-4, with D perhaps assigned TRBD1 or TRBD2 (6 bases each). This CDR3 has 15 amino acids. Trimming cost V 6 bases and J 3 bases, with 15 bases left between them.